The 9 T cell receptor beta chains presented below share a single source sample, sequenced in a study of blood T cell repertoires in COVID-19. This table comes from immunoSEQ multiplex PCR, and its TCRdb copy is limited to in-frame clones, with some not included. This sample yields a few hundred thousand clones, of which over 75% are seen a single time; around 1% belongs to the top ten. Sequencing was performed on PBMCs or T cells enriched from blood (not recorded which). The receptors were gathered from a young man who had recovered from COVID-19.

This chain links TRBV7-3 with TRBJ2-1; D call uncertain. The V gene lost 2 bases and the J gene lost 5 bases, with 19 bases spanning the gap. CDR3 length equals 17 residues. CDR1 is SGHTA and CDR2 is FQGTGA in the germline V gene. CDR3 in DNA: TGTGCCAGCAGCTTATCGGCCGGGTCTCGAACCGACAATGAGCAGTTCTTC. This sequence encodes CASSLSAGSRTDNEQFF.

V is TRBV7-8 and J is TRBJ2-2; 10 nucleotides line up with TRBD1. Per germline, CDR1 SGHVS and CDR2 FQNEAQ. The V and J ends lost 4 bases and 3 bases, in that order; junction bases with no gene match: 8. This CDR3 has 17 residues. The CDR3 here is CASSSTGGVKDTGELFF. In DNA form, the CDR3 reads TGTGCCAGCAGCTCGACAGGGGGCGTTAAAGACACCGGGGAGCTGTTTTTT.

The chain uses TRBV7-3 and TRBJ2-7; possible D gene TRBD1, 6 bases. CDR1 and CDR2 from the germline V gene are SGHTA and FQGTGA. Trimming took off 3 bases at V and 1 base at J, with 7 bases between the two ends. This CDR3 region has 13 residues. The CDR3 spells CASSFQGSYEQYF. The CDR3 bases are TGTGCCAGCAGCTTTCAGGGGTCCTACGAGCAGTACTTC.

This clone was detected once. This rearrangement joins TRBV2 to TRBJ2-2; TRBD2 is a possible D gene (7 bases). CDR1 and CDR2 from the germline V gene are SNHLY and FYNNEI. CDR3 length: 15 residues. V dropped 5 bases and J dropped 6 bases, with 16 bases sitting between them. CDR3 loop: CASSLKGGASGELFF. In nucleotides, the CDR3 is TGTGCCAGCAGTCTTAAAGGGGGGGCCTCCGGGGAGCTGTTTTTT.

The rearrangement uses TRBV11-2 and TRBJ1-2; D ambiguous. Trimming took off 5 bases at V and 4 bases at J, with 11 bases between the two ends. This CDR3 comprises 13 residues. The germline V gene has CDR1 SGHAT and CDR2 FQNNGV. The CDR3 coding sequence is TGTGCCAGCAGCCCACAGAGTCTCTATGGCTACACCTTC. It yields the protein CASSPQSLYGYTF.

CDR3: CASSLKAKGINSPLHF. CDR3 in DNA: TGTGCCAGCAGCTTAAAAGCTAAGGGGATTAATTCACCCCTCCACTTT. The chain recombines TRBV7-8 with TRBJ1-6; tentatively, D is TRBD1 (5 bases). The length of the CDR3 is 16 residues. Looked up from germline, CDR1 is SGHVS and CDR2 is FQNEAQ. V was cut by 2 bases and J by 6 bases, with 14 bases left in between.

This chain uses TRBV19 with TRBJ2-2, with 9 bases fitting TRBD1. V gave up 7 bases and J gave up 0 bases; unmatched junction bases: 6. This CDR3 comprises 16 residues. The germline gives CDR1 LNHDA, CDR2 SQIVND (reference sequence). This CDR3 reads CASTRDRGTNTGELFF. CDR3 sequence (DNA): TGTGCCAGTACGAGAGACAGGGGGACGAACACCGGGGAGCTGTTTTTT.

The sample holds a few counts of this clone. V is TRBV7-7 and J is TRBJ2-2, with D tentatively TRBD2 (6 bases). V was clipped by 1 base and J by 7 bases, with 19 bases between them. The CDR3 spans 17 residues. Germline lookup yields CDR1 SSHAT and CDR2 FNYEAQ (reference sequence). For the CDR3, the DNA is TGTGCCAGCAGCTTAGGGCGGACTATCAGTCACGGCGGGGAGCTGTTTTTT. Translation: CASSLGRTISHGGELFF.

V gene TRBV19 combines with J gene TRBJ2-4; TRBD1 matches 9 bases. This CDR3 has 16 residues. The V segment lost 5 bases and the J segment 9 bases; nucleotides outside the gene matches: 14. The germline gives CDR1 LNHDA, CDR2 SQIVND (reference sequence). The CDR3 here is CASSPGPGTGNGIQYF. In DNA, the CDR3 is TGTGCCAGTAGTCCCGGACCCGGGACAGGGAACGGCATTCAGTACTTC.